A single sample gave rise to the 20 T cell receptor beta chains below, sequenced in a study of shared clonotypes between healthy human individuals. This table comes from immunoSEQ multiplex PCR, and its TCRdb copy is limited to in-frame clones, with some not included. The sample gives 2 million to 2.5 million clones, around 95% of which show up once; 0.13% is in the top ten. The sequenced sample was naive CD4+ T cells sorted from blood. The subset here: CD45RA+ positively selected. The receptors stem from a young man in good health.

The CDR3: CSVDGEVPGELFF. The CDR3 region has the DNA TGCAGCGTTGACGGGGAGGTGCCCGGGGAGCTGTTTTTT. The chain is built from TRBV29-1 and TRBJ2-2; D may be TRBD2 (6 bases). Trimming took 3 bases from V and 6 from J, leaving 11 bases between them. Germline CDR1 is SQVTM and CDR2 is ANQGSEA. The CDR3 runs to 13 residues.

This chain joins TRBV5-6 and TRBJ2-2; D call uncertain. Germline lookup yields CDR1 SGHDT and CDR2 YYEEEE. V gave up 4 bases and J gave up 6 bases, with 10 bases separating them. This CDR3 spans 13 amino acids. The CDR3 nucleotides are TGTGCCAGCAGCCTCCAGCGATCCGGGGAGCTGTTTTTT. Protein sequence: CASSLQRSGELFF. Supplemented by reference TRBV5-6 and TRBJ2-2, the full variable domain reads DAGVTQSPTHLIKTRGQQVTLRCSPKSGHDTVSWYQQALGQGPQFIFQYYEEEERQRGNFPDRFSGHQFPNYSSELNVNALLLGDSALYLCASSLQRSGELFFGEGSRLTVL.

The chain employs TRBV5-1 and TRBJ2-1, with 8 positions matching TRBD2. V was pared by 3 bases and J by 7 bases, with 9 bases of the junction left unmatched. The CDR3 loop spans 15 amino acids. Looked up from germline, CDR1 is SGHRS and CDR2 is YFSETQ. In DNA, the CDR3 is TGCGCCAGCAGCTCCGGTAGCGGGGCAGTGAATGAGCAGTTCTTC. Translating gives CASSSGSGAVNEQFF. Complete variable domain (other parts from reference TRBV5-1 and TRBJ2-1): KAGVTQTPRYLIKTRGQQVTLSCSPISGHRSVSWYQQTPGQGLQFLFEYFSETQRNKGNFPGRFSGRQFSNSRSEMNVSTLELGDSALYLCASSSGSGAVNEQFFGPGTRLTVL.

The genes are TRBV9 and TRBJ1-3; 9 bases fit TRBD1. The length of the CDR3 is 16 residues. V trimming: 3 bases; J trimming: 2 bases; junction bases outside the gene matches: 6. Germline loops: CDR1 SGDLS, CDR2 YYNGEE. This chain's CDR3 is CASSARQGGPGNTIYF. The CDR3 nucleotides read TGTGCCAGCAGCGCGCGACAGGGGGGCCCTGGAAACACCATATATTTT.

The rearrangement joins TRBV5-6 to TRBJ1-2; D may be TRBD1 (6 bases). CDR1 is SGHDT and CDR2 is YYEEEE in the germline V gene. This CDR3 spans 16 amino acids. Trimming removed 2 bases at V and 6 bases at J, with 20 bases between. This CDR3 reads CASSFSTTGWKDGYTF. The CDR3 nucleotides read TGTGCCAGCAGCTTCAGTACCACAGGGTGGAAGGATGGCTACACCTTC.

Remarks on this clone: This same CDR3 is encoded by further DNA sequences in the sample. V gene TRBV2 combines with J gene TRBJ1-5; D might be TRBD1 (6 bases). The V end was cut by 3 bases, the J end by 7 bases, with 10 bases between. CDR1 is SNHLY and CDR2 is FYNNEI in the germline V gene. This CDR3 has 13 amino acids. CDR3 in DNA: TGTGCCAGCAGTGATGAGGGGGGGCAGCCCCAGCATTTT. Translation gives CASSDEGGQPQHF.

This chain joins TRBV10-3 and TRBJ2-7; TRBD2 might be the D (6 bases). V lost 10 bases, J lost 4 bases, and 14 bases lay in between. The CDR3 length is 12 residues. Germline V lookup: CDR1 ENHRY, CDR2 SYGVKD. CDR3 sequence (DNA): TGTGCCACCCAGGCCGCGGGGTACGAGCAGTACTTC. It codes for CATQAAGYEQYF.

This chain connects TRBV28 to TRBJ2-1; 13 bases map to TRBD2. The J segment lost 9 bases and the V segment lost 2 bases, leaving 4 bases of the junction unmatched. The CDR3 runs 15 residues. Germline-derived CDR1 and CDR2 are MDHEN and SYDVKM. Written as DNA, the CDR3 is TGTGCCAGCAGTTTAGGGGGACTAGCGGGGAGTGAGCAGTTCTTC. Amino acids: CASSLGGLAGSEQFF.

The chain links TRBV6-6 to TRBJ1-1, with D unresolved. Germline assignment: CDR1 MNHNY and CDR2 SVGAGI (reference sequence). The V and J ends lost 4 bases and 2 bases respectively, with 11 bases between them. This CDR3 spans 14 amino acids. CDR3 sequence: CASSLLQINTEAFF. The CDR3 bases are TGTGCCAGCAGTTTGTTACAGATAAACACTGAAGCTTTCTTT.

This rearrangement joins TRBV2 to TRBJ2-7; TRBD1 matches at 7 bases. Germline CDR1 reads SNHLY; CDR2 reads FYNNEI. There are 14 residues in the CDR3. J gave up 4 bases and V 5 bases, and 8 bases lay outside the gene matches. The CDR3 spells CASSKRQGSYEQYF. The CDR3 nucleotides are TGTGCCAGCAGTAAGAGACAGGGATCTTACGAGCAGTACTTC.

On this clone itself: Other DNA sequences in this specimen translate into the identical CDR3. The chain has TRBV6-1 and TRBJ2-6; 7 bases align to TRBD2. Germline CDR1 and CDR2: MNHNS and SASEGT. This CDR3 spans 15 amino acids. Trimming removed 6 bases from V and 2 bases from J; junction bases left unmatched: 4. CDR3 residues: CASRSGGAGANVLTF. The CDR3 bases are TGTGCCAGCAGATCTGGGGGGGCTGGGGCCAACGTCCTGACTTTC.

The CDR3 sequence is CASSPWDSYTDTQYF. The CDR3 bases are TGTGCCAGCAGCCCTTGGGACAGCTACACAGATACGCAGTATTTT. The J gene is TRBJ2-3, the V gene TRBV9; 7 bases agree with TRBD1. CDR3 size: 15 residues. V lost 4 bases, J lost 2 bases, and 7 bases stayed unmatched. Germline lookup yields CDR1 SGDLS and CDR2 YYNGEE.

V and J are TRBV5-4 and TRBJ2-5; D is unclear. The CDR3 is made up of 14 amino acids. Trimming stripped 4 bases from V and 5 bases from J, with 15 bases between. CDR1 is SGHNT, CDR2 YYREEE, per germline (reference sequence). The CDR3 loop reads CASSPAGPAETQYF. In DNA, the CDR3 is TGTGCCAGCAGCCCTGCCGGGCCGGCGGAGACCCAGTACTTC.

The gene calls are TRBV5-5 and TRBJ1-3, with D unresolved. The CDR3 covers 17 residues. Germline loops: CDR1 SGHKS, CDR2 YYEKEE (reference sequence). V was shortened by 0 bases and J by 0 bases, with 13 bases between the two germline ends. DNA for the CDR3: TGTGCCAGCAGCTTGGGGTCGGGGTTACCCTCTGGAAACACCATATATTTT. It specifies CASSLGSGLPSGNTIYF.

This clone was seen a single time. Other DNA sequences in the sample encode the same CDR3. The chain links TRBV6-6 to TRBJ2-7; 7 nucleotides match TRBD2. The germline V gene has CDR1 MNHNY and CDR2 SVGAGI (reference sequence). This CDR3 spans 13 amino acids. J gave up 0 bases and V 5 bases, and 1 base lay outside the gene matches. The CDR3: CASSPSGSYEQYF. In nucleotides, the CDR3 is TGTGCCAGCAGTCCTAGCGGCTCCTACGAGCAGTACTTC.

A note on this clone: This specimen includes other DNA sequences encoding the same CDR3. This sequence joins TRBV11-2 and TRBJ2-7; D gene unclear. Germline V gene sequence: CDR1 SGHAT, CDR2 FQNNGV. V gave up 4 bases and J gave up 3 bases, with 4 bases separating them. This CDR3 has 11 residues. The CDR3 loop reads CASSSLYEQYF. CDR3 sequence (DNA): TGTGCCAGCAGCTCGCTCTACGAGCAGTACTTC.

Only one count was recorded for this clone. The genes are TRBV14 and TRBJ2-1; no definite D call. The CDR3 sequence is 11 residues long. Germline V gene lookup returns CDR1 SGHDN and CDR2 FVKESK. With 4 bases removed from V and 4 bases from J, the gap between germline ends came to 2 bases. In DNA form, the CDR3 reads TGTGCCAGCAGCCGTTACAATGAGCAGTTCTTC. Amino acid sequence: CASSRYNEQFF. Supplemented by reference TRBV14 and TRBJ2-1, the full variable domain reads EAGVTQFPSHSVIEKGQTVTLRCDPISGHDNLYWYRRVMGKEIKFLLHFVKESKQDESGMPNNRFLAERTGGTYSTLKVQPAELEDSGVYFCASSRYNEQFFGPGTRLTVL.

The chain uses TRBV28 and TRBJ2-7, with 7 bases lining up with TRBD1. Germline V gives CDR1 MDHEN, CDR2 SYDVKM. V trimming: 7 bases; J trimming: 2 bases; junction bases outside the gene matches: 14. There are 16 residues in the CDR3. CDR3 in amino acids: CASTSRGTPGTYEQYF. In nucleotides, the CDR3 is TGTGCCAGCACCTCCAGGGGGACCCCAGGCACCTACGAGCAGTACTTC.

J is TRBJ2-1 and V is TRBV6-1; perhaps TRBD1 as D (5 bases). Looked up from germline, CDR1 is MNHNS and CDR2 is SASEGT. Between the trimmed V and J ends, which lost 9 bases and 5 bases, there was a span of 20 bases. The CDR3 is 15 amino acids. The CDR3 protein is CASLLAWAGNNEQFF. The DNA for the CDR3 is TGTGCCAGTCTCCTCGCGTGGGCAGGGAACAATGAGCAGTTCTTC.

This sequence joins TRBV21-1 and TRBJ1-3. TRBV21-1 is given as a pseudogene. The CDR3 extends over 16 amino acids. Here the CDR3 reads CASTSGTEPSGNTIYF. CDR3 DNA: TGTGCCAGCACCTCCGGGACGGAGCCTTCTGGAAACACCATATATTTT.